These 18 T cell receptor beta chains came from one sample sequenced in a study of Tregs in tolerant kidney transplant recipients. Generated by immunoSEQ multiplex PCR, the TCRdb table keeps only in-frame clones and is missing some. The sample lists under 100,000 clones, approximately 94% seen once, with 4.7% in the top ten. What was sequenced was CD8+ T cells from blood. The source is a human donor in good health.

The CDR3 sequence is CASSLGTGRVSTDTQYF. The CDR3, as DNA: TGCGCCAGCAGCTTGGGGACAGGGAGGGTTAGCACAGATACGCAGTATTTT. The V and J genes are TRBV5-1 and TRBJ2-3; maybe TRBD1 (8 bases). The CDR3 covers 17 residues. The V end lost 0 bases, the J end lost 0 bases, and 14 bases lay between the germline ends. Germline values: CDR1 SGHRS, CDR2 YFSETQ.

This clone was recorded once. The rearrangement joins TRBV9 to TRBJ1-4; the D gene is possibly TRBD1 (6 bases). CDR1 and CDR2 (germline): SGDLS, YYNGEE. Trimming stripped 0 bases from V and 11 bases from J, with 17 bases between. The CDR3 covers 15 residues. The CDR3 nucleotides read TGTGCCAGCAGCGTAGGGTCTGGGGGCCAATGGAAACTGTTTTTT. Translating gives CASSVGSGGQWKLFF.

The chain joins TRBV7-9 to TRBJ1-5; perhaps TRBD1 as D (6 bases). The CDR3 is 16 amino acids. The V end was cut by 5 bases, the J end by 4 bases, with 18 bases between. The V gene's germline CDR1 is SEHNR and CDR2 FQNEAQ (reference sequence). CDR3 coding DNA: TGTGCCAGCAGCGGCGATACTCGGACAGAGAATCAGCCCCAGCATTTT. It is translated as CASSGDTRTENQPQHF.

CDR3 sequence reads: CASSIGGTGPDTQYF. Written as DNA, the CDR3 is TGTGCCAGTAGTATAGGAGGGACAGGGCCAGATACGCAGTATTTT. The genes are TRBV19 and TRBJ2-3; 9 bases line up with TRBD1. This CDR3 spans 15 amino acids. V dropped 1 base and J dropped 4; count of bases not matched to a gene: 3. Germline CDR1 is LNHDA and CDR2 is SQIVND (reference sequence). The full variable domain, in which reference TRBV19 and TRBJ2-3 provide the parts outside the CDR3, is DGGITQSPKYLFRKEGQNVTLSCEQNLNHDAMYWYRQDPGQGLRLIYYSQIVNDFQKGDIAEGYSVSREKKESFPLTVTSAQKNPTAFYLCASSIGGTGPDTQYFGPGTRLTVL.

The chain has TRBV6-6 and TRBJ2-1; D unclear. Germline assignment: CDR1 MNHNY and CDR2 SVGAGI (reference sequence). This CDR3 region has 12 residues. V was cut by 0 bases and J by 10 bases, with 7 bases left in between. Written as DNA, the CDR3 is TGTGCCAGCAGTTACTCTCCGACCGAGCAGTTCTTC. Its translation: CASSYSPTEQFF.

Here the CDR3 DNA reads TGTGCCGTGGCGGGAGGGCAAAATAACTATGGCTACACCTTC. It yields the protein CAVAGGQNNYGYTF. The chain carries TRBV30 and TRBJ1-2; D unresolved. The CDR3 runs to 14 residues. Per the germline V gene, CDR1 is GTSNPN and CDR2 is SVGIG (reference sequence). V lost 8 bases and J lost 1, with 17 bases in between. The whole variable domain, remainder taken from reference TRBV30 and TRBJ1-2, is SQTIHQWPATLVQPVGSPLSLECTVEGTSNPNLYWYRQAAGRGLQLLFYSVGIGQISSEVPQNLSASRPQDRQFILSSKKLLLSDSGFYLCAVAGGQNNYGYTFGSGTRLTVV.

CDR3 bases: TGTGCCAGCAGCTTCTTGGGACTAGCGGGGGGCCGTAGTCTCACCGGGGAGCTGTTTTTT. Protein product: CASSFLGLAGGRSLTGELFF. The chain links TRBV7-6 to TRBJ2-2, with TRBD2 identical over 15 bases. Germline assignment: CDR1 SGHVS and CDR2 FNYEAQ. The CDR3 consists of 20 residues. After removal of 3 bases from V and 4 bases from J, the junction contained 12 bases not matched to a gene.

This clone came up once. V usage is TRBV10-1 and J usage is TRBJ2-1; TRBD2 aligns across 8 bases. The CDR3 is 16 amino acids. Losses at the gene ends were 6 bases for V and 0 bases for J; bases not matched to a gene: 7. Germline lookup yields CDR1 WNHNN and CDR2 SYGVQD (reference sequence). The CDR3 nucleotides are TGCGCCAGCAGCCTTAGCGGGGACATCTCCTACAATGAGCAGTTCTTC. This encodes CASSLSGDISYNEQFF.

The chain links TRBV9 to TRBJ2-1, with TRBD1 identical over 9 bases. Germline CDR1 reads SGDLS; CDR2 reads YYNGEE. The CDR3 runs to 18 residues. With V trimmed by 0 bases and J by 3 bases, 10 bases remained unmatched. The CDR3: CASSVVPVWTGDYNEQFF. CDR3 nucleotide sequence: TGTGCCAGCAGCGTAGTCCCGGTGTGGACAGGGGACTACAATGAGCAGTTCTTC. The variable domain in full, with the rest retrieved from reference TRBV9 and TRBJ2-1, is DSGVTQTPKHLITATGQRVTLRCSPRSGDLSVYWYQQSLDQGLQFLIQYYNGEERAKGNILERFSAQQFPDLHSELNLSSLELGDSALYFCASSVVPVWTGDYNEQFFGPGTRLTVL.

The chain joins TRBV5-4 to TRBJ1-1; tentatively, D is TRBD1 (5 bases). The CDR3 is 14 amino acids. Trimming stripped 2 bases from V and 6 bases from J, with 14 bases between. Germline CDR1 and CDR2: SGHNT and YYREEE (reference sequence). CDR3 loop: CASSFAGALSEAFF. The CDR3 coding sequence is TGTGCCAGCAGCTTTGCCGGGGCCCTCTCTGAAGCTTTCTTT.

V and J are TRBV7-6 and TRBJ2-3, with D perhaps assigned TRBD1 or TRBD2 (5 bases each). This CDR3 has 14 amino acids. CDR1 and CDR2 (germline): SGHVS, FNYEAQ. Trimming removed 5 bases at V and 0 bases at J, with 9 bases between. The CDR3 nucleotides are TGTGCCAGCAGCCCCAGGGACAGCACAGATACGCAGTATTTT. Translated, it gives CASSPRDSTDTQYF.

J is TRBJ2-1 and V is TRBV6-4; TRBD2 matches at 10 bases. J gave up 9 bases and V 10 bases, and 9 bases lay outside the gene matches. Per germline, CDR1 MRHNA and CDR2 SNTAGT. This CDR3 has 13 amino acids. This CDR3 is CATGLAAESEQFF. The CDR3, as DNA: TGTGCCACCGGACTAGCGGCCGAAAGTGAGCAGTTCTTC.

The CDR3 DNA sequence: TGTGCCAGCAGCTTCGACAGAAACCGGGCAAGAGACTACGAGCAGTACTTC. Translation: CASSFDRNRARDYEQYF. The chain has TRBV7-2 and TRBJ2-7; perhaps TRBD1 as D (5 bases). This CDR3 is 17 amino acids long. CDR1 and CDR2 from the germline V gene are SGHTA and FQGNSA. Trimming took 3 bases from V and 3 from J, leaving 21 bases between them.

This rearrangement joins TRBV27 to TRBJ2-1; D perhaps matches TRBD2 (6 bases). Germline V lookup: CDR1 MNHEY, CDR2 SMNVEV (reference sequence). The CDR3 contains 11 residues. V was pared by 3 bases and J by 16 bases, with 13 bases between. Written as DNA, the CDR3 is TGTGCCAGCAGTTTCGCACGGCGGGAATTCTTC. Translation: CASSFARREFF.

In this sample, this clone turned up once. The V call is TRBV13, the J call TRBJ1-4; 9 positions match TRBD1. The germline V gene encodes CDR1 PRHDT and CDR2 FYEKMQ (reference sequence). The trim removed 4 bases at V and 0 bases at J, leaving 9 bases unmatched. The CDR3 length is 18 residues. The CDR3 sequence is CASSSSGTGSATNEKLFF. Here the CDR3 DNA reads TGTGCCAGCAGCTCCTCCGGGACAGGGTCCGCAACTAATGAAAAACTGTTTTTT.

In this sample, this clone turned up once. This sequence joins TRBV27 and TRBJ2-1; TRBD2 matches 7 bases. V gave up 3 bases and J gave up 8 bases; unmatched junction bases: 4. The CDR3 has 13 residues. Germline V gives CDR1 MNHEY, CDR2 SMNVEV (reference sequence). CDR3 region: CASSFIGRDEQFF. The CDR3 DNA is TGTGCCAGCAGTTTTATAGGGAGGGATGAGCAGTTCTTC.

This sequence joins TRBV6-1 and TRBJ2-1; TRBD1 matches 7 bases. J lost 0 bases, V lost 4 bases, and 9 bases had no gene match. Germline V CDR1 and CDR2: MNHNS, SASEGT. This CDR3 contains 17 residues. As DNA, the CDR3 is TGTGCCAGCAGTGTTCTGTTGACAGGGAGCTCCTACAATGAGCAGTTCTTC. This sequence encodes CASSVLLTGSSYNEQFF.

This chain links TRBV14 with TRBJ1-3; the D gene is possibly TRBD1 (5 bases). The germline gives CDR1 SGHDN, CDR2 FVKESK. CDR3 size: 14 residues. Deletions cut 4 bases from V and 14 bases from J, with 21 bases between. The DNA of the CDR3 is TGTGCCAGCAGCCGGCAAACGGGACCCCAAGACCTATATTTT. Amino acid sequence: CASSRQTGPQDLYF.